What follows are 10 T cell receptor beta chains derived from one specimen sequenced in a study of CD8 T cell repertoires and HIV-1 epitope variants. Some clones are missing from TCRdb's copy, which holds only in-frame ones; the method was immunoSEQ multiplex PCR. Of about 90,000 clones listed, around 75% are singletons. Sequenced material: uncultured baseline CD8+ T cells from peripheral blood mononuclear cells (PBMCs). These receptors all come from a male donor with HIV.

As DNA, the CDR3 is TGTGCCAGCCGCCGACTCCAAGGACAGGCCTACGAGCAGTACTTC. It specifies CASRRLQGQAYEQYF. The chain recombines TRBV27 with TRBJ2-7; 7 bases are a match to TRBD1. The CDR3 covers 15 residues. CDR1 is MNHEY and CDR2 is SMNVEV in the germline V gene (reference sequence). The V segment lost 8 bases and the J segment 2 bases; nucleotides outside the gene matches: 12.

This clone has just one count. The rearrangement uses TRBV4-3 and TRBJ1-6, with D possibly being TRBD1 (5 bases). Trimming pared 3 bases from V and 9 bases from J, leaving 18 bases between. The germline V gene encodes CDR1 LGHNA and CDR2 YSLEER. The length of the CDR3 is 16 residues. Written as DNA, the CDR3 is TGCGCCAGCAGCCATCTTAGGGACCGATACGGTTCACCCCTCCACTTT. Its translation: CASSHLRDRYGSPLHF.

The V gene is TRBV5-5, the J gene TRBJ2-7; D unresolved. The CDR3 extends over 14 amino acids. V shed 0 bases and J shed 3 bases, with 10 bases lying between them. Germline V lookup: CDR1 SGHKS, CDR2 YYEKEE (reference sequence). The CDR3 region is CASSLEWVSYEQYF. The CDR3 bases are TGTGCCAGCAGCTTGGAGTGGGTCAGCTACGAGCAGTACTTC. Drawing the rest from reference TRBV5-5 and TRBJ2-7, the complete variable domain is DAGVTQSPTHLIKTRGQQVTLRCSPISGHKSVSWYQQVLGQGPQFIFQYYEKEERGRGNFPDRFSARQFPNYSSELNVNALLLGDSALYLCASSLEWVSYEQYFGPGTRLTVT.

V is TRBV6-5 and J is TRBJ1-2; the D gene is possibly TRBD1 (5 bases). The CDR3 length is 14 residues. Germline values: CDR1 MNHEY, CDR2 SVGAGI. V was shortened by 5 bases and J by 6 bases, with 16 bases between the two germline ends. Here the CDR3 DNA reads TGTGCCAGCAGTCCCCAGGGAGGGTTTCATGGCTACACCTTC. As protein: CASSPQGGFHGYTF.

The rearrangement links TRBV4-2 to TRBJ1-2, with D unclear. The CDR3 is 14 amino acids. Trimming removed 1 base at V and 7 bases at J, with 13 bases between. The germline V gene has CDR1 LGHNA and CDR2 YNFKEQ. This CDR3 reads CASSQGPGVGGYTF. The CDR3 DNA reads TGTGCCAGCAGCCAAGGACCCGGGGTGGGTGGCTACACCTTC.

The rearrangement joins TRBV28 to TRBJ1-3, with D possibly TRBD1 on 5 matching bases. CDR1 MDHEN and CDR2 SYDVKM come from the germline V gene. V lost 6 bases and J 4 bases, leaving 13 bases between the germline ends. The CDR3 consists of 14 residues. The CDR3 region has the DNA TGTGCCAGCAGGGGAATTGGACACGGAAACACCATATATTTT. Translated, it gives CASRGIGHGNTIYF.

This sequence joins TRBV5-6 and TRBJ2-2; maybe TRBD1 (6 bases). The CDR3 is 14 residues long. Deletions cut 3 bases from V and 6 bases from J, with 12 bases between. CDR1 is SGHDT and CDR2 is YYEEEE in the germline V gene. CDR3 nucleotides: TGTGCCAGCAGCTCTTCAGGGGCGGCCGGGGAGCTGTTTTTT. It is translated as CASSSSGAAGELFF.

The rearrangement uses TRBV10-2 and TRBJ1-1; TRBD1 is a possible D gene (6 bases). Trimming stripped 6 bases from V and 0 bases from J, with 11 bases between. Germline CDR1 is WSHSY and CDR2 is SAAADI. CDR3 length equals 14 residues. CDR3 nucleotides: TGCGCCAGCAGACTGACAGGTTTGAACACTGAAGCTTTCTTT. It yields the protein CASRLTGLNTEAFF.

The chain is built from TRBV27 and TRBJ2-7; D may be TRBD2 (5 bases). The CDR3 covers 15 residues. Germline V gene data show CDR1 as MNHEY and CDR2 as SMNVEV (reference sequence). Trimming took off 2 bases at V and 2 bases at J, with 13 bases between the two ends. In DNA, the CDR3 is TGTGCCAGCAGTTTAAACGGGATTACACCCTACGAGCAGTACTTC. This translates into CASSLNGITPYEQYF.

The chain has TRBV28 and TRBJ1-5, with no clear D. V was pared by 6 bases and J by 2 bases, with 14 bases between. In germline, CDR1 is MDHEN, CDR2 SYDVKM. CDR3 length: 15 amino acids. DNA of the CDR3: TGTGCCAGCAGAGAGGGCGCCGGGGGCAATCAGCCCCAGCATTTT. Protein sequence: CASREGAGGNQPQHF.